The source of this T cell receptor beta chain is a study of cytomegalovirus exposure and HLA in healthy donors. Across the study: From about 179 million T cells, an earlier analysis saw roughly 110 million unique TCR beta sequences. General study points: Reportedly, a later analysis found an Asian-associated ancestry cluster had fewer N-insertions than the approximately 670-donor mean. Most TCR sequences were seen very rarely across donors, but some public TCRs occurred in many.

The study ran its PCR with 60 Vbeta and 13 Jbeta primers. Authors' analysis steps: A later analysis tallied approximately 87 million unique TCR beta chains, about 12 million of them shared. Method: immunoSEQ multiplex PCR; TCRdb's copy keeps in-frame clones and lacks some. V, J and clone size are those of that table, while D and trimming were read from the DNA. The profile shows 200,000 to 250,000 clones, 83% of them singletons. CDR1 is SGDLS and CDR2 is YYNGEE in the germline V gene. The V end lost 4 bases, the J end lost 0 bases, and 23 bases lay between the germline ends. The length of the CDR3 is 19 residues. Turning to this clone: Its target is unknown.

The V gene is TRBV9, the J gene TRBJ1-5, with D perhaps matching TRBD1 (5 bases). Sequenced material: PBMCs. This TCR was recovered from a girl between 10 and 17 years old in good health and CMV-seronegative. CDR3 amino acids: CASSPTGEPLKFSNQPQHF. As DNA, the CDR3 is TGTGCCAGCAGCCCGACGGGGGAGCCTTTAAAATTTAGCAATCAGCCCCAGCATTTT. Based on the CDR3 plus reference TRBV9 and TRBJ1-5, the full variable domain is DSGVTQTPKHLITATGQRVTLRCSPRSGDLSVYWYQQSLDQGLQFLIQYYNGEERAKGNILERFSAQQFPDLHSELNLSSLELGDSALYFCASSPTGEPLKFSNQPQHFGDGTRLSIL.